This T cell receptor beta chain was captured by sequencing in a study of T-cell reconstitution after alpha-beta-depleted transplantation in children. Unique molecular identifiers featured in how the TCRbeta library was prepared. Each CDR3 protein gets one entry after TCRdb re-called the PCR reads with MiXCR. The sample holds 200,000 or so distinct CDR3 sequences, about 6% seen once. The CDR3 covers 12 residues. V shed 3 bases and J shed 8 bases, with 10 bases lying between them. This clonotype was detected many times. The source material was PBMCs, sampled before TCRalphabeta/CD19-depleted stem cell transplant. The chain is built from TRBV12-3 or TRBV12-4 and TRBJ1-2; no reliable D call. The origin of this receptor is a girl under three years old with combined immunodeficiency, due to receive a stem cell transplant. CDR3 DNA: TGTGCCAGCAGTTTCCTGGCAGGAGGCTACACCTTC. Translation: CASSFLAGGYTF.